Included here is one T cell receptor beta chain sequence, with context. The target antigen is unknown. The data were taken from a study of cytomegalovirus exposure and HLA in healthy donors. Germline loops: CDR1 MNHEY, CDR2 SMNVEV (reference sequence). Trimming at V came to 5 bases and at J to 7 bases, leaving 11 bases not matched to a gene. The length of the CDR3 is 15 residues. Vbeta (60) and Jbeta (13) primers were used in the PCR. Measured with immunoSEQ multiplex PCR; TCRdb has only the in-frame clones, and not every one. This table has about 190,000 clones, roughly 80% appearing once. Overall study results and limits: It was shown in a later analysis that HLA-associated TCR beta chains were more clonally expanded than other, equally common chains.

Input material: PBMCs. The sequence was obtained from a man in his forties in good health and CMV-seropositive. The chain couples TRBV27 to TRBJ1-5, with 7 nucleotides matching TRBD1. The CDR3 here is CASSHRGPRGQPQHF. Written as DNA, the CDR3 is TGTGCCAGCAGTCACAGGGGCCCCCGGGGGCAGCCCCAGCATTTT.